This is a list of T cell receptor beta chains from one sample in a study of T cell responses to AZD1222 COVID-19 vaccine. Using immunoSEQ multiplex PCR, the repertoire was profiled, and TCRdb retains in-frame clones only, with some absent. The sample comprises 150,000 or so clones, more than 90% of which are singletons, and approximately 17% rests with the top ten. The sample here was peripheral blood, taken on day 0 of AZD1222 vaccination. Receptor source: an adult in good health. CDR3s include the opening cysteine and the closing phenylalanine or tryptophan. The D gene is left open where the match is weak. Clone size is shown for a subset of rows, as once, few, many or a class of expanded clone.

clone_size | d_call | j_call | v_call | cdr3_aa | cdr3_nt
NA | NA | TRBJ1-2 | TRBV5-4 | CASSLANGGNYGYTF | TGTGCCAGCAGCTTGGCCAATGGGGGGAACTATGGCTACACCTTC
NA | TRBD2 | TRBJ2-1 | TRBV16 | CASSQSSSGTYNEQFF | TGTGCCAGCAGCCAATCGTCTAGCGGAACCTACAATGAGCAGTTCTTC
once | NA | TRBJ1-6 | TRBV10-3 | CAITRDASNNSPLHF | TGTGCCATCACCCGGGACGCTAGCAATAATTCACCCCTCCACTTT
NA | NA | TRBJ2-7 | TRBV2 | CASTRLGLSEQYF | TGTGCCAGCACGCGGCTAGGTTTATCCGAGCAGTACTTC
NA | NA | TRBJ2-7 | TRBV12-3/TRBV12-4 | CASSFGTSQYF | TGTGCCAGCAGTTTCGGGACTTCCCAGTACTTC
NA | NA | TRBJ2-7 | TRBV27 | CASSPQTDYEQYF | TGTGCCAGCAGTCCGCAGACCGACTACGAGCAGTACTTC
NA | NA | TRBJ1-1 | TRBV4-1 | CASSQGQGRVFF | TGCGCCAGCAGCCAAGGCCAGGGAAGGGTTTTCTTT
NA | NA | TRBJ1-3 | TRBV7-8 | CASSLTTGRNTIYF | TGTGCCAGCAGCTTAACCACGGGTAGAAACACCATATATTTT
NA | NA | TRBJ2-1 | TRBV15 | CATSTSLTGYNEQFF | TGTGCCACCAGCACTTCCCTCACAGGTTACAATGAGCAGTTCTTC
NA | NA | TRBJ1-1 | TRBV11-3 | CASSLPRSSRALWTEAFF | TGTGCCAGCAGCCTTCCGAGGAGTAGTCGGGCCCTATGGACTGAAGCTTTCTTT
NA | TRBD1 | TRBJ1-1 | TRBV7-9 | CASSLPQQGGPAFF | TGTGCCAGCAGCTTACCCCAACAGGGGGGACCAGCTTTCTTT
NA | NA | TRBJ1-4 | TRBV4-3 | CASSQDRESRWEKLFF | TGCGCCAGCAGCCAAGATCGGGAATCGCGATGGGAAAAACTGTTTTTT
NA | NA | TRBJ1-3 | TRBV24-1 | CATSDEGSGNTIYF | TGTGCCACCAGTGATGAGGGGTCTGGAAACACCATATATTTT
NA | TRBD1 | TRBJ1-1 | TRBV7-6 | CASSFGTGYLEEAFF | TGTGCCAGCAGCTTCGGGACAGGGTATTTAGAGGAAGCTTTCTTT
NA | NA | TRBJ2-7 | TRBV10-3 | CATRDSGYEQYF | TGTGCCACCCGGGACAGCGGGTACGAGCAGTACTTC
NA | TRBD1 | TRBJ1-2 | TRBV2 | CASSDRDRGGYTF | TGTGCCAGCAGTGATCGGGACAGAGGTGGCTACACCTTC
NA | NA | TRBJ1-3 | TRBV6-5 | CASSYGAALSGNTIYF | TGTGCCAGCAGTTACGGGGCAGCCCTCTCTGGAAACACCATATATTTT
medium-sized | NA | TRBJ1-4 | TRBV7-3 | CASPLSVTAEKLFF | TGTGCCAGCCCTCTTAGCGTGACAGCTGAAAAACTGTTTTTT
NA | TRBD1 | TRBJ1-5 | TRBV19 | CASSIKEGALLYSNQPQHF | TGTGCCAGTAGTATAAAGGAGGGGGCCCTCCTTTATAGCAATCAGCCCCAGCATTTT
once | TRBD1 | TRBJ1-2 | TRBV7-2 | CASSPDRGLYGYTF | TGTGCCAGCAGCCCTGACAGGGGGCTCTATGGCTACACCTTC
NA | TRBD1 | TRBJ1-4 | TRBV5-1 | CASSLQGANEKLFF | TGCGCCAGCAGCTTACAGGGGGCTAATGAAAAACTGTTTTTT
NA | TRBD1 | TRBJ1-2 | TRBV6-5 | CASSYSRRGLGGYTF | TGTGCCAGCAGTTACTCCCGCAGGGGGTTGGGTGGCTACACCTTC
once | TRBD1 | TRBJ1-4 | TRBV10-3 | CAISESNRGMDEKLFF | TGTGCCATCAGTGAGTCGAACAGGGGAATGGATGAAAAACTGTTTTTT
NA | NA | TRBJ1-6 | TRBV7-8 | CASSLVGTGTEYNSPLHF | TGTGCCAGCAGCTTAGTGGGAACCGGGACGGAATATAATTCACCCCTCCACTTT
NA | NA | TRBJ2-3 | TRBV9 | CASSVGQGRRTDTQYF | TGTGCCAGCAGCGTAGGTCAGGGTCGACGCACAGATACGCAGTATTTT
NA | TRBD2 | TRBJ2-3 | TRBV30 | CAWSGLENTQYF | TGTGCCTGGAGCGGACTAGAGAATACGCAGTATTTT
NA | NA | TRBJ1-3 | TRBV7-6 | CASSLAYGRPGDTIYF | TGTGCCAGCAGCTTAGCGTATGGCAGGCCAGGGGACACCATATATTTT
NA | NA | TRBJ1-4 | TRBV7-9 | CASSPDSLLEGPDEKLFF | TGTGCCAGCAGCCCAGATAGCCTCCTGGAGGGGCCGGATGAAAAACTGTTTTTT
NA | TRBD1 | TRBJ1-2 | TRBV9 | CASSERTGAYGYTF | TGTGCCAGCAGCGAGCGGACAGGGGCCTATGGCTACACCTTC
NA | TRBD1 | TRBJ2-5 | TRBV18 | CASSPYSGGETQYF | TGTGCCAGCTCACCCTACTCAGGGGGCGAGACCCAGTACTTC
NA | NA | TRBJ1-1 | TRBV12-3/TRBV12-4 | CARGGGTEAFF | TGTGCCAGAGGGGGGGGGACTGAAGCTTTCTTT
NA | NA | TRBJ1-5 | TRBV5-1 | CASSLTGLGDLQPQHF | TGCGCCAGCAGCTTGACCGGGTTGGGGGATCTTCAGCCCCAGCATTTT